A single sample is the source of the 16 T cell receptor beta chains below, sequenced in a study of blood T cell repertoires in COVID-19. The table came from immunoSEQ multiplex PCR; TCRdb's copy has only in-frame clones and leaves some out. There are about 240,000 clones in the sample; roughly four fifths occur only once, and 6.5% to 9% lies in the top ten. Sequences were obtained from peripheral blood. The receptors stem from a woman over 75 with COVID-19, enrolled during active disease.

V gene TRBV6-5 combines with J gene TRBJ1-2; TRBD1 agrees at 7 bases. J gave up 3 bases and V 2 bases, and 3 bases lay outside the gene matches. This CDR3 has 14 residues. Looked up from germline, CDR1 is MNHEY and CDR2 is SVGAGI. Written as DNA, the CDR3 is TGTGCCAGCAGTTACACCGGGACAGACTATGGCTACACCTTC. It specifies CASSYTGTDYGYTF.

The DNA of the CDR3 is TGTGCCAGCAGCTTAGATGAGTGGAGCGGCGAGCAGTACTTC. This encodes CASSLDEWSGEQYF. The V and J genes are TRBV11-2 and TRBJ2-7; perhaps TRBD2 as D (5 bases). Per the germline V gene, CDR1 is SGHAT and CDR2 is FQNNGV. V gave up 0 bases and J gave up 6 bases, with 12 bases separating them. The CDR3 consists of 14 residues.

This chain connects TRBV7-9 to TRBJ2-1; D is possibly TRBD1 (5 bases). The V gene's germline CDR1 is SEHNR and CDR2 FQNEAQ (reference sequence). The CDR3 sequence is 14 residues long. Trimming took off 4 bases at V and 4 bases at J, with 11 bases between the two ends. In nucleotides, the CDR3 is TGTGCCAGCAGCTCTTCTAGACAGTACAATGAGCAGTTCTTC. Translation: CASSSSRQYNEQFF. The entire variable domain, with the rest obtained from reference TRBV7-9 and TRBJ2-1, is as follows: DTGVSQNPRHKITKRGQNVTFRCDPISEHNRLYWYRQTLGQGPEFLTYFQNEAQLEKSRLLSDRFSAERPKGSFSTLEIQRTEQGDSAMYLCASSSSRQYNEQFFGPGTRLTVL.

This sequence joins TRBV28 and TRBJ2-2, with D maybe TRBD1 (6 bases). This CDR3 is built from 13 residues. In germline, CDR1 is MDHEN, CDR2 SYDVKM. Trimming stripped 10 bases from V and 5 bases from J, with 14 bases between. CDR3 amino acids: CAIQGTLTGELFF. The DNA for the CDR3 is TGTGCCATCCAGGGGACACTTACCGGGGAGCTGTTTTTT.

The rearrangement links TRBV25-1 to TRBJ1-5, with no clear D. Germline loops: CDR1 MGHDK, CDR2 SYGVNS. The CDR3 has 15 residues. The V and J ends lost 3 bases and 1 base respectively, with 10 bases between them. CDR3 protein: CASSDGAFSNQPQHF. The CDR3 nucleotides read TGTGCCAGCAGTGACGGTGCCTTCAGCAATCAGCCCCAGCATTTT.

The CDR3 bases are TGTGCCAGCAGTTTAATGTGGGCAGGGGGGTTGGGTCAGCCCCAGCATTTT. It translates to CASSLMWAGGLGQPQHF. The chain uses TRBV28 and TRBJ1-5; TRBD1 aligns across 7 bases. The CDR3 loop spans 17 amino acids. The germline V gene has CDR1 MDHEN and CDR2 SYDVKM. V shed 2 bases, J shed 6 bases, and the junction held 13 bases outside the gene matches.

The gene calls are TRBV24-1 and TRBJ2-1, with 9 bases fitting TRBD2. Germline lookup yields CDR1 KGHDR and CDR2 SFDVKD. This CDR3 is built from 14 residues. V lost 6 bases to trimming and J lost 7 bases; unmatched junction nucleotides: 6. CDR3 nucleotide sequence: TGTGCCACCAGTCCTAGCGGGAAGACGAATGAGCAGTTCTTC. Its translation: CATSPSGKTNEQFF.

This chain uses TRBV21-1 with TRBJ2-3; TRBD2, the table's D call, was not compared with the DNA. TRBV21-1 is classified as a pseudogene. CDR3 length: 15 residues. DNA for the CDR3: TGTGCCAGCAGCCTAAATAGGGCGGGTACAGATACGCAGTATTTT. Its translation: CASSLNRAGTDTQYF.

The rearrangement joins TRBV3-1 (or the pseudogene TRBV3-2) to TRBJ1-1; no firm D call. The germline V gene encodes CDR1 LGHDT and CDR2 YNNKEL (reference sequence). V was cut by 2 bases and J by 1 base, with 8 bases left in between. This CDR3 is 14 amino acids long. The CDR3 sequence is CASSQTRANTEAFF. The CDR3 nucleotides are TGTGCCAGCAGCCAAACGAGGGCGAACACTGAAGCTTTCTTT.

V gene TRBV28 combines with J gene TRBJ1-2; no firm D call. V was shortened by 7 bases and J by 6 bases, with 12 bases between the two germline ends. The CDR3 is 12 residues long. Germline V gives CDR1 MDHEN, CDR2 SYDVKM. The CDR3 bases are TGTGCCAGCAACGACCCGGGAAATGGCTACACCTTC. It encodes CASNDPGNGYTF.

The chain has TRBV6-4 and TRBJ1-2; unclear D gene. The V gene's germline CDR1 is MRHNA and CDR2 SNTAGT. The V end lost 8 bases, the J end lost 7 bases, and 17 bases lay between the germline ends. CDR3 size: 13 residues. CDR3 sequence reads: CASWREGGCGYTF. In DNA form, the CDR3 reads TGTGCCAGCTGGCGAGAGGGAGGCTGTGGCTACACCTTC.

The rearrangement uses TRBV5-4 and TRBJ2-7; the D gene is possibly TRBD1 (5 bases). Germline V gene lookup returns CDR1 SGHNT and CDR2 YYREEE (reference sequence). Trimming took off 0 bases at V and 2 bases at J, with 9 bases between the two ends. The CDR3 consists of 14 residues. Written as DNA, the CDR3 is TGTGCCAGCAGCTTGGAGGGGCTGACCTACGAGCAGTACTTC. This translates into CASSLEGLTYEQYF.

Only a few counts were recorded for this clone. This rearrangement joins TRBV12-5 to TRBJ1-4; 7 nucleotides align to TRBD1. J gave up 5 bases and V 6 bases, and 6 bases lay outside the gene matches. The CDR3 length is 14 residues. Germline loops: CDR1 LGHNT, CDR2 FRNRAP. CDR3 coding DNA: TGTGCTAGTGGGCCGGGACAGTCAAATGAAAAACTGTTTTTT. This sequence encodes CASGPGQSNEKLFF.

A word on this clone: Relative to the germline gene, one junction end is altered; a read error may explain this. The CDR3 spells CASSYSRQGDNSLLHF. In DNA form, the CDR3 reads TGTGCCAGCAGTTACTCGAGGCAGGGTGACAATTCACTCCTCCACTTT. The chain has TRBV6-5 and TRBJ1-6; D is possibly TRBD1 (5 bases). Germline CDR1 reads MNHEY; CDR2 reads SVGAGI. There are 16 residues in the CDR3.

The rearrangement joins TRBV11-2 to TRBJ1-2; 7 nucleotides line up with TRBD1. The CDR3 runs to 14 residues. The V segment lost 5 bases and the J segment 10 bases; nucleotides outside the gene matches: 13. Looked up from germline, CDR1 is SGHAT and CDR2 is FQNNGV. Here the CDR3 DNA reads TGTGCCAGCAGCACCTGGACAGGAGATAAACACTACACCTTC. Translation gives CASSTWTGDKHYTF.

This chain links TRBV6-5 with TRBJ1-1; no firm D call. CDR3 length equals 15 residues. The germline V and J ends were trimmed by 7 bases and 2 bases, with 17 bases remaining between them. In germline, CDR1 is MNHEY, CDR2 SVGAGI. CDR3 nucleotides: TGTGCCAGCACTCTAGGCCCTAACCTCAACACTGAAGCTTTCTTT. Its translation is CASTLGPNLNTEAFF.